A single sample is the source of the 16 T cell receptor beta chains below, sequenced in a study of Tregs in tolerant kidney transplant recipients (dated by TCRdb to about 2019). The library was made by the immunoSEQ multiplex PCR assay. Held by TCRdb, this immuneACCESS table contains in-frame sequences only and omits some clones. Under half of the omission traces to an unresolved V gene where checked; the cause of the rest is unknown. Across this sample there are some 70,000 clones, with roughly 91% seen only once. The ten largest clonotypes hold more than 0.35% of the sample. The time point label for this specimen denotes: blood sample drawn before combined kidney and bone marrow transplant. The sequencing here drew on CD4+ T cells from blood, taken before the transplant. The receptors shown here come from a human donor who received a combined kidney and bone marrow transplant.

In this sample, this clone turned up a few times. The chain combines TRBV27 with TRBJ2-7, with 8 bases aligning to TRBD2. V shed 5 bases and J 2 bases; nucleotides not matched to a gene: 8. Germline V gene data show CDR1 as MNHEY and CDR2 as SMNVEV (reference sequence). The CDR3 sequence is 15 residues long. The CDR3 DNA sequence: TGTGCCAGCAGTCCCCTTAGCGGGAAAACCTACGAGCAGTACTTC. This encodes CASSPLSGKTYEQYF.

The genes are TRBV7-3 and TRBJ1-1; no definite D call. Looked up from germline, CDR1 is SGHTA and CDR2 is FQGTGA. The length of the CDR3 is 13 residues. Trimming stripped 4 bases from V and 4 bases from J, with 10 bases between. The CDR3 loop reads CASSSGPGTEAFF. Written as DNA, the CDR3 is TGTGCCAGCAGCTCCGGTCCGGGCACTGAAGCTTTCTTT.

The chain employs TRBV7-6 and TRBJ2-5; perhaps TRBD1 as D (5 bases). Germline CDR1 reads SGHVS; CDR2 reads FNYEAQ. V lost 5 bases to trimming and J lost 3 bases, with 7 bases between them. The CDR3 covers 12 residues. CDR3 in amino acids: CASSRQKETQYF. CDR3 DNA: TGTGCCAGCAGCCGACAGAAAGAGACCCAGTACTTC.

The chain couples TRBV19 to TRBJ1-2; D possibly corresponds to TRBD1 (5 bases). The length of the CDR3 is 15 residues. V was trimmed by 5 bases and J by 4 bases, leaving 17 bases between them. CDR1 LNHDA and CDR2 SQIVND come from the germline V gene (reference sequence). CDR3 loop: CASSFAGREGYGYTF. CDR3 nucleotides: TGTGCCAGTAGTTTTGCCGGCAGGGAAGGCTATGGCTACACCTTC.

The chain couples TRBV2 to TRBJ1-1; D remains ambiguous. Trimming removed 3 bases from V and 1 base from J, with 6 bases in between. The V gene's germline CDR1 is SNHLY and CDR2 FYNNEI. This CDR3 has 13 residues. The CDR3 region has the DNA TGTGCCAGCAGTGACCAGTCGAACACTGAAGCTTTCTTT. This translates into CASSDQSNTEAFF.

The rearrangement uses TRBV28 and TRBJ2-1; 16 bases fit TRBD2. CDR3 size: 16 residues. In germline, CDR1 is MDHEN, CDR2 SYDVKM. Germline trimming cut 7 bases from V and 10 bases from J; bases unmatched to any gene: 10. The CDR3 DNA sequence: TGTGCCAGCAACCCTCCCGGGACTAGCGGGAGGGGAGAGCAGTTCTTC. This codes for CASNPPGTSGRGEQFF.

The chain recombines TRBV5-1 with TRBJ2-3; 9 bases align to TRBD2. Losses at the gene ends were 0 bases for V and 1 base for J; bases not matched to a gene: 3. Germline V gives CDR1 SGHRS, CDR2 YFSETQ. The CDR3 loop spans 16 amino acids. The chain's CDR3 is CASSLGAGGGTDTQYF. CDR3 DNA sequence: TGCGCCAGCAGCTTGGGAGCGGGAGGAGGCACAGATACGCAGTATTTT. The full variable domain, in which reference TRBV5-1 and TRBJ2-3 provide the parts outside the CDR3, is KAGVTQTPRYLIKTRGQQVTLSCSPISGHRSVSWYQQTPGQGLQFLFEYFSETQRNKGNFPGRFSGRQFSNSRSEMNVSTLELGDSALYLCASSLGAGGGTDTQYFGPGTRLTVL.

Remarks on this clone: One end of the junction does not line up with germline, which may come from a read error. The chain recombines TRBV2 with TRBJ2-4, with D maybe TRBD2 (6 bases). Germline V CDR1 and CDR2: SNHLY, FYNNEI. This CDR3 has 14 residues. CDR3 DNA: TGTGCCAGCAGTGATACACTAGCCCAAAACATTCAGTACTTC. It translates to CASSDTLAQNIQYF.

The chain combines TRBV6-1 with TRBJ1-5; tentatively, D is TRBD1 (6 bases). The CDR3 is 16 residues long. Germline V lookup: CDR1 MNHNS, CDR2 SASEGT. The ends were cut back, 2 bases at V and 4 bases at J, with 15 bases in the middle. CDR3 amino acids: CASSEQGKKKNQPQHF. The DNA of the CDR3 is TGTGCCAGCAGTGAACAGGGGAAAAAGAAAAATCAGCCCCAGCATTTT.

This rearrangement joins TRBV5-4 to TRBJ1-1; 8 positions match TRBD1. Per the germline V gene, CDR1 is SGHNT and CDR2 is YYREEE (reference sequence). The CDR3 totals 15 residues. Trimming at V came to 1 base and at J to 1 base, leaving 3 bases not matched to a gene. The CDR3: CASSLSDRANTEAFF. The CDR3 DNA reads TGTGCCAGCAGCTTGTCGGACAGGGCGAACACTGAAGCTTTCTTT.

This clone appeared a few times. V is TRBV5-4 and J is TRBJ2-7; TRBD2 aligns across 12 bases. V trimming: 5 bases; J trimming: 6 bases; junction bases outside the gene matches: 6. The CDR3 sequence is 14 residues long. CDR1 and CDR2 from the germline V gene are SGHNT and YYREEE (reference sequence). CDR3 sequence: CASRPTSGRTEQYF. The DNA for the CDR3 is TGTGCCAGCAGGCCCACTAGCGGGAGGACCGAGCAGTACTTC.

V usage is TRBV27 and J usage is TRBJ2-1; the D gene is possibly TRBD1 (5 bases). Germline CDR1 and CDR2: MNHEY and SMNVEV (reference sequence). The V end lost 3 bases, the J end lost 7 bases, and 19 bases lay between the germline ends. The CDR3 is 16 amino acids. CDR3 nucleotides: TGTGCCAGCAGTTTTCGCAACAGGCCCCCAGGGAATGAGCAGTTCTTC. Translated: CASSFRNRPPGNEQFF.

This clone was counted a single time. The rearrangement joins TRBV27 to TRBJ1-1; TRBD1 matches 9 bases. Germline CDR1 and CDR2: MNHEY and SMNVEV (reference sequence). This CDR3 spans 14 amino acids. V lost 5 bases, J lost 3 bases, and 4 bases stayed unmatched. The chain's CDR3 is CASSRDRGYTEAFF. In DNA, the CDR3 is TGTGCCAGCAGTCGTGACAGGGGGTACACTGAAGCTTTCTTT.

V gene TRBV7-9 combines with J gene TRBJ2-2; D is possibly TRBD2 (5 bases). The CDR3 consists of 13 residues. Trimming removed 4 bases from V and 3 bases from J, with 6 bases in between. Per the germline V gene, CDR1 is SEHNR and CDR2 is FQNEAQ (reference sequence). The CDR3, as DNA: TGTGCCAGCAGCTGGCGGGACACCGGGGAGCTGTTTTTT. Translation gives CASSWRDTGELFF.

The chain is built from TRBV2 and TRBJ2-7, with 7 positions matching TRBD1. V was clipped by 5 bases and J by 6 bases; unmatched bases: 4. The CDR3 sequence is 12 residues long. Per germline, CDR1 SNHLY and CDR2 FYNNEI. CDR3 sequence (DNA): TGTGCCAGCAGTTCGACAGGGACCGAGCAGTACTTC. It translates to CASSSTGTEQYF.

The chain has TRBV28 and TRBJ2-2; 8 bases are shared with TRBD2. Per germline, CDR1 MDHEN and CDR2 SYDVKM. V lost 8 bases and J lost 4; bases outside the gene matches: 12. The CDR3 covers 16 residues. CDR3 bases: TGTGCCAGCCTCGCGGGGGGCGGGAGCCCCACCGGGGAGCTGTTTTTT. Encoded protein: CASLAGGGSPTGELFF. Full variable domain (rest looked up from reference TRBV28 and TRBJ2-2): DVKVTQSSRYLVKRTGEKVFLECVQDMDHENMFWYRQDPGLGLRLIYFSYDVKMKEKGDIPEGYSVSREKKERFSLILESASTNQTSMYLCASLAGGGSPTGELFFGEGSRLTVL.